The table lists the clone carrying this T cell receptor beta chain with a count of one. Its antigen is not identified. The sample comes from a study of shared clonotypes between healthy human individuals. Across the whole study: Per donor, CD8 memory used one plate, CD8 naive used two, CD4 memory used three and CD4 naive used three. Overall study results and limits: Incompleteness in sorted-subset sequencing, despite large depth, was shown by rarefaction. Non-shared clonotypes displayed generation probabilities falling below those of clonotypes present in all four donors.

Sequencing used immunoSEQ multiplex PCR; TCRdb keeps in-frame clones, though not all of them. The sample records 2 million to 2.5 million clones, 92% being singletons. CDR3 size: 15 residues. V was pared by 6 bases and J by 2 bases, with 16 bases between. CDR1 and CDR2 (germline): MNHNS, SASEGT. Every contributor of samples was a Caucasian grown-up residing in Nashville, Tennessee. V usage is TRBV6-1 and J usage is TRBJ1-2; weak D call: TRBD1 (5 bases). The TCR originated in a man younger than 30 in good health. Some clones in this sample may be carry-over from other donors' samples. The sequencing sample was made of naive CD4+ T cells from PBMCs. Subset: CD45RA+ positively selected. CDR3 in amino acids: CASSVGQQINYGYTF. CDR3 nucleotides: TGTGCCAGCAGCGTGGGGCAGCAAATAAACTATGGCTACACCTTC.